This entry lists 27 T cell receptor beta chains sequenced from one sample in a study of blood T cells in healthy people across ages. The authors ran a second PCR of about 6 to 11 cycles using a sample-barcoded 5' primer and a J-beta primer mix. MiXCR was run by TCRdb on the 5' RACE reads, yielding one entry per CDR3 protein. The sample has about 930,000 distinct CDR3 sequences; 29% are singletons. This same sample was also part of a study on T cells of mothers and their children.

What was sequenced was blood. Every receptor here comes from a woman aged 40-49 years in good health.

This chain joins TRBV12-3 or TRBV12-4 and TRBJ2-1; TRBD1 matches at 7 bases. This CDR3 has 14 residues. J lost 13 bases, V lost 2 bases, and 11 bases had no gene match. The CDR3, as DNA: TGTGCCAGCAGTTTATACAGGGGATTGGAGACCCAGTTCTTC. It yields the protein CASSLYRGLETQFF.

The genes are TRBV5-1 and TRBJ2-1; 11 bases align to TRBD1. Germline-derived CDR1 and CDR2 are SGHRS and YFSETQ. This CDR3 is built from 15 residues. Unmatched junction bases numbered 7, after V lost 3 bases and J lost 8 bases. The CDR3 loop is CASSWTGGKLDEQFF. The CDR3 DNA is TGCGCCAGCAGCTGGACAGGGGGCAAACTTGATGAGCAGTTCTTC.

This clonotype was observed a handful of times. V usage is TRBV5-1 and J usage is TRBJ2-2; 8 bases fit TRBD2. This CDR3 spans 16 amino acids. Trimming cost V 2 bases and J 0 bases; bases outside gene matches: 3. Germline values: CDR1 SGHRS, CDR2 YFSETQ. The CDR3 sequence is CASSFAGGANTGELFF. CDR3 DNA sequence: TGCGCCAGCAGCTTTGCGGGGGGCGCGAACACCGGGGAGCTGTTTTTT.

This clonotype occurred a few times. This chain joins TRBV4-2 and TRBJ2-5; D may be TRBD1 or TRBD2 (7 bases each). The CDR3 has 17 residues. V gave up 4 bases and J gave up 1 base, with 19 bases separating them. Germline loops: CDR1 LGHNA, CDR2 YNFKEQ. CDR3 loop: CASSLSGGRGVQETQYF. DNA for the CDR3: TGTGCCAGCAGCCTCTCGGGAGGCAGGGGGGTCCAAGAGACCCAGTACTTC.

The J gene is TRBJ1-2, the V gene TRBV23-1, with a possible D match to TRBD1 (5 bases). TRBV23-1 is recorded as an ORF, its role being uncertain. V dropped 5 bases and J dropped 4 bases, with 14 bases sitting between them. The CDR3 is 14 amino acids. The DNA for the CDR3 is TGCGCCAGCAGTGAGAGGGGATGGGGCTATGGCTACACCTTC. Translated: CASSERGWGYGYTF.

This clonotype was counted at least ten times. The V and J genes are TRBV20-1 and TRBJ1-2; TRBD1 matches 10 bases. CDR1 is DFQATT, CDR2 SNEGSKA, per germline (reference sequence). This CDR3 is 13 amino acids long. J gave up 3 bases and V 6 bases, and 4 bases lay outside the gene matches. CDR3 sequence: CSASDRGDYGYTF. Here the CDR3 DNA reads TGCAGTGCATCGGACAGGGGGGACTATGGCTACACCTTC.

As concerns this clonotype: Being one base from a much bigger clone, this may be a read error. Here the CDR3 DNA reads TGTGCCAGCAGCCCAACCCAAACAGGGGGTGGCTACACCTTC. Protein product: CASSPTQTGGGYTF. The genes are TRBV7-2 and TRBJ1-2, with TRBD1 matching over 8 bases. V shed 5 bases, J shed 7 bases, and the junction held 9 bases outside the gene matches. In germline, CDR1 is SGHTA, CDR2 FQGNSA. This CDR3 is built from 14 residues. Full variable domain (missing parts from reference TRBV7-2 and TRBJ1-2): GAGVSQSPSNKVTEKGKDVELRCDPISGHTALYWYRQSLGQGLEFLIYFQGNSAPDKSGLPSDRFSAERTGGSVSTLTIQRTQQEDSAVYLCASSPTQTGGGYTFGSGTRLTVV.

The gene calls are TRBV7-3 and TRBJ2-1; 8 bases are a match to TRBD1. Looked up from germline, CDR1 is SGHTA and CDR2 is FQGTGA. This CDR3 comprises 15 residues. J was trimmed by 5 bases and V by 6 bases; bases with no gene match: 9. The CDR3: CASSLGQGPNNEQFF. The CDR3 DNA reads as TGTGCCAGCAGTCTAGGACAGGGACCTAACAATGAGCAGTTCTTC.

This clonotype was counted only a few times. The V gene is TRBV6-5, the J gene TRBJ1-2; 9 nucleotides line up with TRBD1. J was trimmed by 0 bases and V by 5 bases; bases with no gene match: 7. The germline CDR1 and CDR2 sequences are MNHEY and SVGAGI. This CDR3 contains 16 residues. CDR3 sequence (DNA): TGTGCCAGCAGTACCCCGGACAGGGGAGCTAACTATGGCTACACCTTC. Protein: CASSTPDRGANYGYTF.

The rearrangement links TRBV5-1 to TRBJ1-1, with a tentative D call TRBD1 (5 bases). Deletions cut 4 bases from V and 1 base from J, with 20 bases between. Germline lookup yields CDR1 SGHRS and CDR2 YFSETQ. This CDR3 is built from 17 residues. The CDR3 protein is CASSPERRGFKNTEAFF. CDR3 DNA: TGCGCCAGCAGCCCCGAGAGGCGGGGCTTCAAGAACACTGAAGCTTTCTTT.

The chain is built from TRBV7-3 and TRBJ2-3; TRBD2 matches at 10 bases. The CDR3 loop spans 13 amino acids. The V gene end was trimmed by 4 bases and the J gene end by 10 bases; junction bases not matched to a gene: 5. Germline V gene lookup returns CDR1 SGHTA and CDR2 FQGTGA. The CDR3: CASSSSGGRAQYF. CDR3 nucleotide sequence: TGTGCCAGCAGCTCTAGCGGGGGCCGGGCGCAGTATTTT.

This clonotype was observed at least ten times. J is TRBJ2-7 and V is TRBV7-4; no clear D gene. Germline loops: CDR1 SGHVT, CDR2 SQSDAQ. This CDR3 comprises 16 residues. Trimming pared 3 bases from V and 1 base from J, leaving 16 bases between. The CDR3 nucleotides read TGTGCCAGCAGCTTTTTCCTGCGGCTTGGGTCCTACGAGCAGTACTTC. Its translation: CASSFFLRLGSYEQYF. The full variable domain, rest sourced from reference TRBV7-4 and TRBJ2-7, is GAGVSQSPRYKVAKRGRDVALRCDSISGHVTLYWYRQTLGQGSEVLTYSQSDAQRDKSGRPSGRFSAERPERSVSTLKIQRTEQGDSAVYLCASSFFLRLGSYEQYFGPGTRLTVT.

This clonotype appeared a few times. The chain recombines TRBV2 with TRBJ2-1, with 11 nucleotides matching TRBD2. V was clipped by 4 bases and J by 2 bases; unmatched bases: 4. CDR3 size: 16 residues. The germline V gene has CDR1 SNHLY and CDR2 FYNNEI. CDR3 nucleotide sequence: TGTGCCAGCAGTGGGAGTAGCGGGGGGGCCTACAATGAGCAGTTCTTC. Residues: CASSGSSGGAYNEQFF.

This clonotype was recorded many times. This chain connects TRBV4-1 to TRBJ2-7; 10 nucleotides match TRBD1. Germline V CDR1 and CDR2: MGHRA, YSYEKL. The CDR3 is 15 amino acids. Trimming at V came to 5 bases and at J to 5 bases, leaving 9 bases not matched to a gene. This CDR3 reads CASSILPGTGDEQYF. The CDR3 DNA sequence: TGCGCCAGCAGCATACTCCCCGGGACAGGGGACGAGCAGTACTTC.

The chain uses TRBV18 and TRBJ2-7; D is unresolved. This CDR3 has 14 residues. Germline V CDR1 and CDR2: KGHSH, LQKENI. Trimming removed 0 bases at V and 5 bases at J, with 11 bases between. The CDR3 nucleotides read TGTGCCAGCTCACCACCTCTCAGGTCCGACGAGCAGTACTTC. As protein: CASSPPLRSDEQYF.

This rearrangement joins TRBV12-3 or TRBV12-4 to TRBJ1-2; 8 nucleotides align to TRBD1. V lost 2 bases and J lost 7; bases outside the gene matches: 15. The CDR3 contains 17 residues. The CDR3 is CASSLRGMGQGATGYTF. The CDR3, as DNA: TGTGCCAGCAGTTTAAGGGGCATGGGGCAGGGGGCAACTGGCTACACCTTC.

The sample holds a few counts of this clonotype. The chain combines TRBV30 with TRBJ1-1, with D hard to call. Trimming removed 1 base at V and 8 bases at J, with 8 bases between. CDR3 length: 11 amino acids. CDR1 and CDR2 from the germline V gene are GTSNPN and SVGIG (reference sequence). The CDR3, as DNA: TGTGCCTGGAGTGAAGTCGCGGAAGCTTTCTTT. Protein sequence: CAWSEVAEAFF.

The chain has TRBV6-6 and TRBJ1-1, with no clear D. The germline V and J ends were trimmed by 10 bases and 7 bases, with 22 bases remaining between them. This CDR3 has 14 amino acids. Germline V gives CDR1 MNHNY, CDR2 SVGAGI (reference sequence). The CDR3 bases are TGTGCCACCCTACCGAGAAATGCGGGTGGTGAAGCTTTCTTT. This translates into CATLPRNAGGEAFF.

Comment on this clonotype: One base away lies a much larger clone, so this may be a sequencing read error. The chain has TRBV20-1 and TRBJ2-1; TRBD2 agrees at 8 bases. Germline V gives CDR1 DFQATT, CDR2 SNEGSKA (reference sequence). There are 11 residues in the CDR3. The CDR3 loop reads CGAPMAGGKFF. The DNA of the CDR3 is TGCGGTGCTCCCATGGCGGGGGGCAAGTTCTTC.

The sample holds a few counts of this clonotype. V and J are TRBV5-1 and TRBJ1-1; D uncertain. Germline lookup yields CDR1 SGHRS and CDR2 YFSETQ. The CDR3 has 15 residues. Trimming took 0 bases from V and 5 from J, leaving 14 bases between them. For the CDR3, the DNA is TGCGCCAGCAGCTTGGAGGGTAACTCGCCGACTGAAGCTTTCTTT. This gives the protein CASSLEGNSPTEAFF.

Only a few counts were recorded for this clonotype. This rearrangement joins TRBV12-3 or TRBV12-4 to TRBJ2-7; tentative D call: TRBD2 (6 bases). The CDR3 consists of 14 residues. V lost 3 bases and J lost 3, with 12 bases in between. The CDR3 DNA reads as TGTGCCAGCAGTTTTTCGGCGGGGAGCTACGAGCAGTACTTC. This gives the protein CASSFSAGSYEQYF.

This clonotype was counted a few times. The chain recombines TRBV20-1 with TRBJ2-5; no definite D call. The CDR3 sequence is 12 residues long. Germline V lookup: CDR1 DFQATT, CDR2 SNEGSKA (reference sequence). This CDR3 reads CRAGRVEETQYF. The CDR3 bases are TGCAGGGCAGGAAGGGTGGAAGAGACCCAGTACTTC.

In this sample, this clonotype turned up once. The CDR3 is CSANQGSGYNSPLHF. CDR3 coding DNA: TGCAGTGCTAACCAGGGCTCGGGCTATAATTCACCCCTCCACTTT. This chain links TRBV20-1 with TRBJ1-6; D perhaps matches TRBD1 (5 bases). The germline V gene has CDR1 DFQATT and CDR2 SNEGSKA (reference sequence). The V gene lost 4 bases and the J gene lost 3 bases, with 13 bases spanning the gap. The CDR3 length is 15 residues.

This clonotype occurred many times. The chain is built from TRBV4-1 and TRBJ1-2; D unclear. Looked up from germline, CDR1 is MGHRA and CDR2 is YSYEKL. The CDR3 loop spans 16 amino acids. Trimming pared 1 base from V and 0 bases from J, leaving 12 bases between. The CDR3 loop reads CASSQGSAATNYGYTF. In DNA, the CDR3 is TGCGCCAGCAGCCAAGGATCGGCGGCCACTAACTATGGCTACACCTTC.

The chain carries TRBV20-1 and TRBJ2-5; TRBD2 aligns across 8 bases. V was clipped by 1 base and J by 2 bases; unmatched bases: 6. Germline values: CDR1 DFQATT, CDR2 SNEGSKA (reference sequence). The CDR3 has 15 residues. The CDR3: CSARGSGGRQETQYF. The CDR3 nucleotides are TGCAGTGCTAGAGGGAGCGGGGGTCGACAAGAGACCCAGTACTTC.

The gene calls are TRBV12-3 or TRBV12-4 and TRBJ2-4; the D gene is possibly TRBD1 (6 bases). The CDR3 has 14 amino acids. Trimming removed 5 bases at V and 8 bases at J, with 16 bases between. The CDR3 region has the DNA TGTGCCAGCAGTCCTCGGGGCAGGGGACACATTCAGTACTTC. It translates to CASSPRGRGHIQYF.

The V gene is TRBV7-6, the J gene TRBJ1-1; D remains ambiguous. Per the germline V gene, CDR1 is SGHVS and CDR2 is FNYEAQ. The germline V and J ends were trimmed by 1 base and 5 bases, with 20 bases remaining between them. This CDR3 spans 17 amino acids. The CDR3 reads CASSLGARVLVQTEAFF. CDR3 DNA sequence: TGTGCCAGCAGCTTAGGGGCTAGGGTGTTAGTGCAAACTGAAGCTTTCTTT.